This TCR beta chain was profiled in a study of blood T cell repertoires in COVID-19. Study members were between about 18 and 95 years old and lived in 24 US regions. Cohort allocation depended upon clinical history that participants reported. The length of the CDR3 is 13 residues. Germline trimming cut 4 bases from V and 5 bases from J; bases unmatched to any gene: 3. The germline CDR1 and CDR2 sequences are SGHRS and YFSETQ. The protocol was immunoSEQ multiplex PCR, while the TCRdb copy is restricted to in-frame clones and leaves out a portion. The table lists under 300,000 clones, less than 90% of them singletons.

Sequencing was done on a sample of PBMCs or T cells enriched from blood (not recorded which). The clonotype originates from a woman in her forties or fifties who had recovered from COVID-19. The chain uses TRBV5-1 and TRBJ1-5, with 7 bases that match TRBD1. CDR3 region: CASSPRGDQPQHF. CDR3 bases: TGCGCCAGCAGCCCCAGGGGGGATCAGCCCCAGCATTTT.